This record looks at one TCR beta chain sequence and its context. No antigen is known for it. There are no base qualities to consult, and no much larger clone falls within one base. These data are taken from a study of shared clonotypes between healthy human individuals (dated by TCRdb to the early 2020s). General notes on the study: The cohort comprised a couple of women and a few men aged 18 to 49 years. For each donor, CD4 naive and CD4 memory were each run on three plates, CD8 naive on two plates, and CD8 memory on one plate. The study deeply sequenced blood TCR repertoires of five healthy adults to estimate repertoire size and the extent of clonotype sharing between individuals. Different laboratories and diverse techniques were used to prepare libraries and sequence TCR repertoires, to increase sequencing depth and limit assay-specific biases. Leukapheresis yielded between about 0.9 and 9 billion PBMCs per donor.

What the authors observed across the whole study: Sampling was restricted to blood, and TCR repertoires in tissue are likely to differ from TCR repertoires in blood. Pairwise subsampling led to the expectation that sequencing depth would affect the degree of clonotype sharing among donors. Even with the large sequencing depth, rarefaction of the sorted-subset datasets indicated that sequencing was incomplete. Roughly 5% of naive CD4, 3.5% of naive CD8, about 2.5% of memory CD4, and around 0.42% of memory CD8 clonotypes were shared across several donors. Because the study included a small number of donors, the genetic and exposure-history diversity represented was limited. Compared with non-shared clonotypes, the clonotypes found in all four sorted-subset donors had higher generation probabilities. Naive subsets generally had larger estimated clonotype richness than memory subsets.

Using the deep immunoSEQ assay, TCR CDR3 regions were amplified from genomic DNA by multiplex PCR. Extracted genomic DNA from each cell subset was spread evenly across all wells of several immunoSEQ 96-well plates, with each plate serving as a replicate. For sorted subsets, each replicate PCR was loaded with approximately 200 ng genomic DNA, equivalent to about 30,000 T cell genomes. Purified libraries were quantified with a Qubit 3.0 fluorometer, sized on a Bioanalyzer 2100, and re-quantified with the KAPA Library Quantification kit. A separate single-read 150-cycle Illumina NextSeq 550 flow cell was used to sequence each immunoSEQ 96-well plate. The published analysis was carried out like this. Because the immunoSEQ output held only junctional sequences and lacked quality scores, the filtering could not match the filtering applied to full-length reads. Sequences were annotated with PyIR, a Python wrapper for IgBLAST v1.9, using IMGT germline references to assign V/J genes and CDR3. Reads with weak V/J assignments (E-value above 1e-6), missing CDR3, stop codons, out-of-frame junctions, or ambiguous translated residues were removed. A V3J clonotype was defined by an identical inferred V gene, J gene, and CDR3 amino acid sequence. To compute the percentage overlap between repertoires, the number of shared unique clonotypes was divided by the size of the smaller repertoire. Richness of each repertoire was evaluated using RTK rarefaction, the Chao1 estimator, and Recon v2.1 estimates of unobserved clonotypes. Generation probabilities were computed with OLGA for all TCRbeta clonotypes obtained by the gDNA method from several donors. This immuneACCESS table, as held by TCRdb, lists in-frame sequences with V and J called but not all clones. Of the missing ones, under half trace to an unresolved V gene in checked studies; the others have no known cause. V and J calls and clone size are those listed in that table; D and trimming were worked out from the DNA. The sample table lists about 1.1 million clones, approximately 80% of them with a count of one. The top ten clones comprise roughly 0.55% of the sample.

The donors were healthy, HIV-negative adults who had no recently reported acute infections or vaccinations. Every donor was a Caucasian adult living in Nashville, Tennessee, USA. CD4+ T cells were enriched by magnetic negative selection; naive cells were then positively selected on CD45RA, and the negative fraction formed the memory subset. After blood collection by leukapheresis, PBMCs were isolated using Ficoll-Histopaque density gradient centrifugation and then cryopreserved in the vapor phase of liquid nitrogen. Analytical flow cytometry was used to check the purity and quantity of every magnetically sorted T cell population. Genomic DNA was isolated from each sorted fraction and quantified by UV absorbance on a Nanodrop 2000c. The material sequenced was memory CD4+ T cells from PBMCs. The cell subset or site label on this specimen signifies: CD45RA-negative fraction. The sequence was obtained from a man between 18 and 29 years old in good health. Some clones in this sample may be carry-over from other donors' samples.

The DNA is as follows: TGCGCCAGCAGCTTCGGGGACAGGGTGGAAAACATTCAGTACTTC. Its translation is CASSFGDRVENIQYF. The chain joins TRBV5-1 to TRBJ2-4, with 9 middle bases fitting TRBD1. CDR1 and CDR2, per the germline V gene, are SGHRS and YFSETQ. Clipping removes 2 bases from V and 5 bases from J, with 5 as the unmatched junction base count. The CDR3 runs 15 residues from the cysteine to the phenylalanine. This entry keeps only the CDR3 DNA: 45 bases, framed from base 1.